Listed below are T cell receptor beta chains from one sample, sequenced in a study of shared clonotypes between healthy human individuals. Clones were sequenced by immunoSEQ multiplex PCR, and TCRdb holds only the in-frame ones, with some missing. Of millions of clones listed, approximately 95% are singletons. The sample comprised naive CD8+ T cells sorted from blood. The receptors derive from a man in his late teens or twenties in good health. Each CDR3 is given with its conserved first and last residue. The D gene is left open where the match is weak. Part of the rows lack a size; the others show once, few, many or a class for expanded clones.

V	size	D	J	DNA	CDR3
TRBV19	-	-	TRBJ2-1	TGTGCCAGTAGTATTTTCAGGGACCTCTACAATGAGCAGTTCTTC	CASSIFRDLYNEQFF
TRBV27	-	-	TRBJ2-7	TGTGCCAGCAGTTTTCAGGGCCACGAGCAGTACTTC	CASSFQGHEQYF
TRBV30	-	TRBD1	TRBJ2-6	TGTGCCTGGACTCCGGGACAGGGCCTCTCTGGGGCCAACGTCCTGACTTTC	CAWTPGQGLSGANVLTF
TRBV4-1	-	-	TRBJ1-2	TGCGCCAGCAGCCAAGGTTGGTCCGGTGGCTATGGCTACACCTTC	CASSQGWSGGYGYTF
TRBV5-1	once	-	TRBJ2-7	TGCGCCAGCGGGGCCAATCCAACCTACGAGCAGTACTTC	CASGANPTYEQYF
TRBV6-5	-	-	TRBJ1-6	TGTGCCAGCAGTTATGGAGGGGGTGTTTCACCCCTCCACTTT	CASSYGGGVSPLHF
TRBV5-8	-	TRBD1	TRBJ1-6	TGTGCCAGCAGCTCCGAGATTCGGACAGGAGAGAATTCACCCCTCCACTTT	CASSSEIRTGENSPLHF
TRBV9	once	TRBD1	TRBJ2-1	TGTGCCAGCAGCGTACAACGACAGGGTTTATGGAATGAGCAGTTCTTC	CASSVQRQGLWNEQFF
TRBV2	-	-	TRBJ1-6	TGTGCCAGCAGTATTCGCTTTAAGGGCTTCGATAATTCACCCCTCCACTTT	CASSIRFKGFDNSPLHF
TRBV19	-	TRBD2	TRBJ2-1	TGTGCCAGTAGTCTCATAGGACTAGCGGGAGCATACAATGAGCAGTTCTTC	CASSLIGLAGAYNEQFF
TRBV11-2	once	-	TRBJ2-5	TGTGCCAGCAGCTTAGTTGGTTTTGGGGAGACCCAGTACTTC	CASSLVGFGETQYF
TRBV15	-	TRBD1	TRBJ2-2	TGTGCCACCAGCAGACGCCCCATTAGTACAGGGGACGGGGAGCTGTTTTTT	CATSRRPISTGDGELFF
TRBV27	once	-	TRBJ2-1	TGTGCCAGCAGTTCCAGGGGACACAATGAGCAGTTCTTC	CASSSRGHNEQFF
TRBV6-5	-	TRBD1	TRBJ1-4	TGTGCCAGCAGGCCTGGACAGGGGTGGAATGAAAAACTGTTTTTT	CASRPGQGWNEKLFF
TRBV5-6	once	-	TRBJ2-7	TGTGCCAGCAGCTTGGGGCCCAACGAGCAGTACTTC	CASSLGPNEQYF
TRBV28	once	-	TRBJ2-2	TGTGCCAGCAGTCCCAGTCTGAACACCGGGGAGCTGTTTTTT	CASSPSLNTGELFF
TRBV29-1	-	-	TRBJ2-4	TGCAGCGTTGGGGGGGACACTCTAGCCAAAAACATTCAGTACTTC	CSVGGDTLAKNIQYF
TRBV7-3	-	-	TRBJ1-5	TGTGCCAGCAGCTCCCACCTGTCGGGACACAGTAGCAATCAGCCCCAGCATTTT	CASSSHLSGHSSNQPQHF
TRBV13	-	-	TRBJ1-1	TGTGCCGGGGGGGTGAACACTGAAGCTTTCTTT	CAGGVNTEAFF
TRBV11-2	-	-	TRBJ2-7	TGTGCCAGCAGCTTAGATAACGGGTCGGAAGAGCAGTACTTC	CASSLDNGSEEQYF
TRBV4-2	once	-	TRBJ2-7	-	CASSQYFGANYEQYF
TRBV6-5	-	-	TRBJ2-2	TGTGCCAGCAGTCCGCCGATGGGCGGGGAGCTGTTTTTT	CASSPPMGGELFF
TRBV27	once	-	TRBJ2-1	TGTGCCAGCAGTCTCCTAGGGGGCTACAATGAGCAGTTCTTC	CASSLLGGYNEQFF
TRBV5-4	-	-	TRBJ2-3	TGTGCCAGCAGTACAGGGACAGATACGCAGTATTTT	CASSTGTDTQYF
TRBV5-4	-	-	TRBJ2-7	TGTGCCAGCAGCTTCCATCCATCCTACGAGCAGTACTTC	CASSFHPSYEQYF
TRBV29-1	-	TRBD1	TRBJ2-7	TGCAGCGTTGATCCCGGGACAGGGACCTACGAGCAGTACTTC	CSVDPGTGTYEQYF
TRBV29-1	-	-	TRBJ2-2	TGCAGCGTTGAAGAGGCGGTAGGGGGGGAGCTGTTTTTT	CSVEEAVGGELFF
TRBV4-1	once	TRBD1	TRBJ2-7	TGCGCCAGCAGCCTCCCGGGACAGACCTACGAGCAGTACTTC	CASSLPGQTYEQYF
TRBV7-9	-	TRBD2	TRBJ2-7	TGTGCCAGCAGCTTAGAGCTGACTAGCGGGAAGTACGAGCAGTACTTC	CASSLELTSGKYEQYF
TRBV7-9	-	-	TRBJ2-1	TGTGCCAGCAGCTTAGCGCCGTCACGGAACTACAATGAGCAGTTCTTC	CASSLAPSRNYNEQFF
TRBV29-1	-	-	TRBJ1-2	TGCAGCGGGGTGATGAGAAATGGCTACACCTTC	CSGVMRNGYTF
TRBV10-1	-	-	TRBJ2-1	TGCGCCAGCAGTGAGACAGGGACGTCGAATGAGCAGTTCTTC	CASSETGTSNEQFF
TRBV27	-	-	TRBJ2-7	TGTGCCAGCAGTTTATGGGGTAAGGGACCCTACAACGAGCAGTACTTC	CASSLWGKGPYNEQYF
TRBV27	-	-	TRBJ2-5	TGTGCCAGCAGTTTTTGGGGGAATGGTGGAGAGACCCAGTACTTC	CASSFWGNGGETQYF
TRBV7-2	-	-	TRBJ1-1	TGTGCCAGCAGCTTAGTGGTGGGCGGGGAGACTGAAGCTTTCTTT	CASSLVVGGETEAFF
TRBV5-5	-	-	TRBJ2-5	TGTGCCAGCAGCACAGAGGGGATAGGACTGGGGGAGACCCAGTACTTC	CASSTEGIGLGETQYF
TRBV7-9	-	-	TRBJ1-2	TGTGCCAGCAGCTCCATTGCGACCATCCCCAGCGATGGCTACACCTTC	CASSSIATIPSDGYTF
TRBV7-9	-	-	TRBJ2-1	TGTGCCAGCGGGCTCTTAACCCGGGGCTACAATGAGCAGTTCTTC	CASGLLTRGYNEQFF
TRBV30	-	TRBD2	TRBJ2-3	TGTGCCTGGGAAACTAGCGGAGATACGCAGTATTTT	CAWETSGDTQYF
TRBV4-3	-	-	TRBJ2-7	TGCGCCAGCAGCCCCGAAGAGGGAAGGTACGAGCAGTACTTC	CASSPEEGRYEQYF
TRBV6-5	-	-	TRBJ1-5	TGTGCCAGCAATCCGGGCCATAATCAGCCCCAGCATTTT	CASNPGHNQPQHF
TRBV19	-	-	TRBJ2-2	TGTGCCGTGGGTCCGAACACCGGGGAGCTGTTTTTT	CAVGPNTGELFF
TRBV4-3	-	-	TRBJ2-1	TGCGCCAGCAGCCAAGATAGTCGGTCCTACAATGAGCAGTTCTTC	CASSQDSRSYNEQFF
TRBV5-1	-	-	TRBJ1-2	TGCGCCAGCAGCTTGGAAATGGGAATCGAATATGGCTACACCTTC	CASSLEMGIEYGYTF
TRBV4-1	-	-	TRBJ2-7	TGCGCCAGCAGCCAAGTTGGAACCCACGAGCAGTACTTC	CASSQVGTHEQYF
TRBV6-1	-	TRBD1	TRBJ2-7	TGTGCCAGCAGTGTAAGAGGGACAGGGGGACTAGGTAGCTACGAGCAGTACTTC	CASSVRGTGGLGSYEQYF
TRBV19	-	-	TRBJ1-4	TGTGCCAGTAGTATTGACCGGGATAATGAAAAACTGTTTTTT	CASSIDRDNEKLFF
TRBV5-4	-	TRBD1	TRBJ1-1	TGTGCCAGCAGCTTTAGACAGGGCTGGAACACTGAAGCTTTCTTT	CASSFRQGWNTEAFF
TRBV7-8	-	-	TRBJ2-2	TGTGCCAGCAGCTCACCTCGACCGGACAGTGCGAACACCGGGGAGCTGTTTTTT	CASSSPRPDSANTGELFF
TRBV11-2	-	-	TRBJ2-3	TGTGCCAGCAGCGCCGGTCCCTCCCCAGATACGCAGTATTTT	CASSAGPSPDTQYF
TRBV11-2	once	-	TRBJ1-3	TGTGCCAGCAGCGTAGGGACGGCTGGAAACACCATATATTTT	CASSVGTAGNTIYF